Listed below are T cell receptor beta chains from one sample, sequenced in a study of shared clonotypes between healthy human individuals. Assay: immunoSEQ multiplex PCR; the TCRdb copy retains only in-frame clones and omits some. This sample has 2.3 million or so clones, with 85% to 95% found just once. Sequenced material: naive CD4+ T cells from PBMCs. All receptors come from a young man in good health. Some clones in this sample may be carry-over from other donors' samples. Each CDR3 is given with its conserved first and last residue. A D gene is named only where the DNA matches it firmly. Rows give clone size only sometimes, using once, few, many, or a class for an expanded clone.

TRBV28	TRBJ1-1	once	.	CASSLKWGGGSTEAFF	TGTGCCAGCAGTTTAAAATGGGGCGGGGGATCCACTGAAGCTTTCTTT
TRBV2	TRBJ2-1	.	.	CASSDRGTSYNEQFF	TGTGCCAGCAGTGATCGCGGGACCTCCTACAATGAGCAGTTCTTC
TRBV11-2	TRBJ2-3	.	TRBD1	CASSLDRPTGGRDTQYF	TGTGCCAGCAGCTTAGACCGTCCTACAGGGGGGCGGGATACGCAGTATTTT
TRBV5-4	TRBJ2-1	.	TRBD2	CASSNKRTSANEQFF	TGTGCCAGCAGCAACAAACGGACTAGCGCCAATGAGCAGTTCTTC
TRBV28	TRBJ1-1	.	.	CASSPLGRVYEAFF	TGTGCCAGCAGTCCTCTGGGGCGGGTTTATGAAGCTTTCTTT
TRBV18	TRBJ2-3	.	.	CASSPPWSTDTQYF	TGTGCCAGCTCACCCCCATGGAGCACAGATACGCAGTATTTT
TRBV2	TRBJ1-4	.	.	CATSGTANEKLFF	TGTGCCACTTCCGGGACGGCTAATGAAAAACTGTTTTTT
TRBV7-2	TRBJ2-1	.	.	CASSPSRPGASYNEQFF	TGTGCCAGCAGCCCCTCTCGGCCGGGGGCATCCTACAATGAGCAGTTCTTC
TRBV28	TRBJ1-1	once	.	CASSAHGTVNEAFF	TGTGCCAGCAGTGCACACGGGACGGTTAATGAAGCTTTCTTT
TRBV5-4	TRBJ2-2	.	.	CATGGKLAGSGRELFF	TGTGCCACCGGGGGAAAGTTGGCGGGATCGGGGCGGGAGCTGTTTTTT